One sample yielded the 20 T cell receptor beta chains listed below, sequenced in a study of long-term antiretroviral therapy in people with HIV (dated 2022 in TCRdb). The immunoSEQ hsTCRB v3.0 assay was used at survey level resolution to sequence the TRB variable region. Not all clones reach the TCRdb copy of this immuneACCESS table, which keeps in-frame sequences only. Checked studies attribute under half of the gap to unresolved V genes and leave the rest unexplained. The sample has about 39,000 clones on record, about 90% of them singletons. 4% of the sample belongs to the ten largest clones. Sequencing was performed on unsorted PBMCs, taken 1.2 years after starting antiretroviral therapy. These receptor sequences come from a woman aged 45-59 years with HIV.

This chain joins TRBV7-9 and TRBJ2-3, with D tentatively TRBD1 or TRBD2 (5 bases each). V was pared by 1 base and J by 6 bases, with 11 bases between. Germline loops: CDR1 SEHNR, CDR2 FQNEAQ (reference sequence). CDR3 size: 14 residues. CDR3 in DNA: TGTGCCAGCAGCTTAGGATTAGGGGAGGATACGCAGTATTTT. This encodes CASSLGLGEDTQYF.

A word on this clone: A junction end diverges from the germline sequence, so it may reflect a read error. V and J are TRBV7-7 and TRBJ2-3; D is tentatively TRBD1 or TRBD2 (5 bases each). Germline CDR1 SSHAT, CDR2 FNYEAQ (reference sequence). The CDR3 contains 16 residues. CDR3 sequence: CASSLGARGSSDTQYF. CDR3 sequence (DNA): TGTGCTAGCAGCTTAGGAGCCCGGGGCAGCTCAGATACGCAGTATTTT. The whole variable domain, remainder taken from reference TRBV7-7 and TRBJ2-3, is GAGVSQSPRYKVTKRGQDVTLRCDPISSHATLYWYQQALGQGPEFLTYFNYEAQPDKSGLPSDRFSAERPEGSISTLTIQRTEQRDSAMYRCASSLGARGSSDTQYFGPGTRLTVL.

In this sample, this clone turned up once. The chain links TRBV5-4 to TRBJ2-3, with D uncertain. In germline, CDR1 is SGHNT, CDR2 YYREEE (reference sequence). This CDR3 contains 12 residues. Trimming took 4 bases from V and 5 from J, leaving 8 bases between them. The CDR3 region is CASSEIEDTQYF. In DNA, the CDR3 is TGTGCCAGCAGCGAAATTGAAGATACGCAGTATTTT.

A single count supports this clone. This chain links TRBV2 with TRBJ1-1; D is possibly TRBD1 (5 bases). Deletions cut 6 bases from V and 1 base from J, with 15 bases between. CDR1 and CDR2 from the germline V gene are SNHLY and FYNNEI. This CDR3 spans 15 amino acids. The CDR3 DNA follows: TGTGCCAGCAGGGCGGCTCGGGGCCGGAACACTGAAGCTTTCTTT. Its translation: CASRAARGRNTEAFF. The entire variable domain, with the rest obtained from reference TRBV2 and TRBJ1-1, is as follows: EPEVTQTPSHQVTQMGQEVILRCVPISNHLYFYWYRQILGQKVEFLVSFYNNEISEKSEIFDDQFSVERPDGSNFTLKIRSTKLEDSAMYFCASRAARGRNTEAFFGQGTRLTVV.

This sequence joins TRBV20-1 and TRBJ2-4; D is tentatively TRBD1 or TRBD2 (5 bases each). The CDR3 has 11 residues. The germline gives CDR1 DFQATT, CDR2 SNEGSKA (reference sequence). V lost 6 bases, J lost 10 bases, and 13 bases lay in between. CDR3 DNA sequence: TGCAGTGCCCCGGGGACGGGAATTCAGTACTTC. It is translated as CSAPGTGIQYF.

The gene calls are TRBV5-6 and TRBJ2-7; 8 bases align to TRBD2. The CDR3 contains 18 residues. V lost 7 bases, J lost 4 bases, and 22 bases stayed unmatched. The germline gives CDR1 SGHDT, CDR2 YYEEEE. The chain's CDR3 is CASSGRSGAGGFVYEQYF. In nucleotides, the CDR3 is TGTGCCAGCTCCGGCCGGTCAGGGGCGGGAGGATTTGTTTACGAGCAGTACTTC.

The J gene is TRBJ1-5, the V gene TRBV19; D may be TRBD1 (6 bases). This CDR3 region has 16 residues. CDR1 is LNHDA and CDR2 is SQIVND in the germline V gene (reference sequence). Deletions cut 3 bases from V and 1 base from J, with 13 bases between. The CDR3, as DNA: TGTGCCAGTAGTATGTTGGGGGGGGCGAGCAATCAGCCCCAGCATTTT. It translates to CASSMLGGASNQPQHF.

The genes are TRBV10-1 and TRBJ2-7, with D unclear. Germline V gene sequence: CDR1 WNHNN, CDR2 SYGVQD (reference sequence). Trimming left V 0 bases short and J 2 bases short, with 8 bases between. This CDR3 comprises 14 residues. Written as DNA, the CDR3 is TGCGCCAGCAGTGAGTCGGGCGGAGCCTACGAGCAGTACTTC. It translates to CASSESGGAYEQYF.

The CDR3: CASSPRDRGPYEQYF. The CDR3, as DNA: TGTGCCAGCAGCCCCCGGGACAGGGGGCCCTACGAGCAGTACTTC. J is TRBJ2-7 and V is TRBV7-6; 12 bases are a match to TRBD1. Trimming removed 5 bases from V and 2 bases from J; junction bases left unmatched: 4. The CDR3 runs to 15 residues. CDR1 and CDR2 from the germline V gene are SGHVS and FNYEAQ.

The chain carries TRBV7-3 and TRBJ2-2, with D perhaps assigned TRBD1 or TRBD2 (6 bases each). The CDR3 is 17 residues long. V gave up 1 base and J gave up 0 bases, with 12 bases separating them. Germline CDR1 SGHTA, CDR2 FQGTGA. The CDR3 here is CASSLMGGGPNTGELFF. The DNA for the CDR3 is TGTGCCAGCAGCTTAATGGGGGGCGGGCCGAACACCGGGGAGCTGTTTTTT. Using reference TRBV7-3 and TRBJ2-2 for the parts outside the CDR3, the full variable domain is GAGVSQTPSNKVTEKGKYVELRCDPISGHTALYWYRQSLGQGPEFLIYFQGTGAADDSGLPNDRFFAVRPEGSVSTLKIQRTERGDSAVYLCASSLMGGGPNTGELFFGEGSRLTVL.

The chain recombines TRBV30 with TRBJ1-5, with D unresolved. The V and J ends lost 1 base and 5 bases respectively, with 9 bases between them. Germline CDR1 is GTSNPN and CDR2 is SVGIG (reference sequence). This CDR3 spans 13 amino acids. Written as DNA, the CDR3 is TGTGCCTGGAGTGGAGCCGGGGATCAGCCCCAGCATTTT. Translating gives CAWSGAGDQPQHF. Looking up the rest from reference TRBV30 and TRBJ1-5 gives the full variable domain: SQTIHQWPATLVQPVGSPLSLECTVEGTSNPNLYWYRQAAGRGLQLLFYSVGIGQISSEVPQNLSASRPQDRQFILSSKKLLLSDSGFYLCAWSGAGDQPQHFGDGTRLSIL.

The chain recombines TRBV11-2 with TRBJ2-1; D is unclear. The CDR3 runs to 14 residues. V dropped 8 bases and J dropped 9 bases, with 20 bases sitting between them. Looked up from germline, CDR1 is SGHAT and CDR2 is FQNNGV. The CDR3 DNA follows: TGTGCCAGCTTTTATTTGCCCCCTAACAGTGAGCAGTTCTTC. Translation gives CASFYLPPNSEQFF.

The chain couples TRBV29-1 to TRBJ1-2, with 8 bases identical to TRBD1. The V gene end was trimmed by 5 bases and the J gene end by 3 bases; junction bases not matched to a gene: 5. Per the germline V gene, CDR1 is SQVTM and CDR2 is ANQGSEA. CDR3 length equals 13 residues. The CDR3 here is CSVSTGQDYGYTF. The DNA of the CDR3 is TGCAGCGTTTCAACGGGACAGGACTATGGCTACACCTTC.

V is TRBV5-1 and J is TRBJ1-1; D gene uncertain. Germline CDR1 SGHRS, CDR2 YFSETQ. The CDR3 spans 14 residues. V was clipped by 5 bases and J by 1 base, with 12 bases between them. The chain's CDR3 is CASRLTSQNTEAFF. In DNA, the CDR3 is TGCGCCAGCAGATTGACTTCACAGAACACTGAAGCTTTCTTT. Full variable domain (outside the CDR3, taken from reference TRBV5-1 and TRBJ1-1): KAGVTQTPRYLIKTRGQQVTLSCSPISGHRSVSWYQQTPGQGLQFLFEYFSETQRNKGNFPGRFSGRQFSNSRSEMNVSTLELGDSALYLCASRLTSQNTEAFFGQGTRLTVV.

The genes are TRBV5-1 and TRBJ1-2; D is uncertain. The V gene lost 0 bases and the J gene lost 1 base, with 10 bases spanning the gap. In germline, CDR1 is SGHRS, CDR2 YFSETQ. The CDR3 is 15 amino acids. The CDR3 here is CASSLAQADNYGYTF. The CDR3 DNA reads TGCGCCAGCAGCTTGGCCCAGGCTGATAACTATGGCTACACCTTC.

V and J are TRBV7-3 and TRBJ2-1, with TRBD2 matching over 9 bases. Trimming removed 5 bases from V and 0 bases from J; junction bases left unmatched: 8. Germline V gene lookup returns CDR1 SGHTA and CDR2 FQGTGA. The CDR3 has 17 amino acids. CDR3 amino acids: CASSGRAGGSSYNEQFF. The DNA for the CDR3 is TGTGCCAGCAGCGGCAGGGCGGGGGGGAGCTCCTACAATGAGCAGTTCTTC.

The chain links TRBV6-1 to TRBJ1-5; 7 nucleotides agree with TRBD1. With V trimmed by 4 bases and J by 0 bases, 9 bases remained unmatched. From germline, CDR1 is MNHNS and CDR2 SASEGT. The CDR3 is 17 amino acids. CDR3 DNA: TGTGCCAGCAGTGCCCACGACAGGGCCTTTAGCAATCAGCCCCAGCATTTT. Its protein is CASSAHDRAFSNQPQHF.

The chain couples TRBV11-2 to TRBJ1-2; 7 positions agree with TRBD1. CDR3 length equals 15 residues. Trimming at V came to 0 bases and at J to 6 bases, leaving 7 bases not matched to a gene. CDR1 SGHAT and CDR2 FQNNGV come from the germline V gene. As DNA, the CDR3 is TGTGCCAGCAGCTTAGAGGGACAGCCCAGAGATGGCTACACCTTC. It yields the protein CASSLEGQPRDGYTF.

The chain combines TRBV11-1 with TRBJ2-1; D perhaps matches TRBD1 (5 bases). This CDR3 is 14 amino acids long. Germline V lookup: CDR1 SGHAT, CDR2 FQDESV (reference sequence). Trimming took 2 bases from V and 4 from J, leaving 9 bases between them. The CDR3 reads CASSLRQGYNEQFF. DNA of the CDR3: TGTGCCAGCAGCTTACGGCAGGGATACAATGAGCAGTTCTTC.

The V and J genes are TRBV7-8 and TRBJ1-6; 10 positions agree with TRBD1. This CDR3 region has 15 residues. The V segment lost 5 bases and the J segment 9 bases; nucleotides outside the gene matches: 7. Germline CDR1 reads SGHVS; CDR2 reads FQNEAQ. The CDR3 region has the DNA TGTGCCAGCAGCCCAGGGGACAGGGGCTTTTCACCCCTCCACTTT. Translated: CASSPGDRGFSPLHF.